This T cell receptor (beta chain) was identified in a study of T cells in Graves' hyperthyroidism and ophthalmopathy. Findings and limits, study-wide: Stable hyperthyroidism was told apart from ophthalmopathy by a model built on 13 V-J features.

This clonotype was counted ten times or more. Its antigen is currently unknown. TCR beta CDR3 region amplification was performed from RNA transcripts. Researchers ran a first-round RT-PCR on the TCR CDR3 using the HTBI primer set. In TCRdb, the multiplex PCR reads were re-called with MiXCR into one record per CDR3 protein. The sample includes more than 500,000 distinct CDR3 sequences, about 15% seen only once; the top ten take over 3.5%. This CDR3 region has 15 residues. V lost 1 base, J lost 1 base, and 4 bases stayed unmatched. Germline V CDR1 and CDR2: ENHRY, SYGVKD. PBMCs were derived from about 10 ml fresh peripheral blood.

This TCR came from a woman aged 40 to 55 with Graves' ophthalmopathy. The chain carries TRBV10-3 and TRBJ2-7; 7 nucleotides line up with TRBD1. Sequencing input: blood. The CDR3 sequence: CAISEFRTGSYEQYF. In nucleotides, the CDR3 is TGTGCCATCAGTGAGTTCCGGACAGGATCCTACGAGCAGTACTTC.